Listed below are T cell receptor beta chains from one sample, sequenced in a study of blood T cell repertoires in COVID-19. The method was immunoSEQ multiplex PCR; TCRdb's version includes in-frame clones alone and lacks a portion of them. The sample holds under 350,000 clones, 85% seen once. The sequencing input was peripheral blood. The receptors were sampled from a human donor in a cohort sampled during active COVID-19. CDR3s include the opening cysteine and the closing phenylalanine or tryptophan. The D gene is left open where the match is weak. Expanded clones get a size class; other rows say once, few or many, or leave the size out.

d_gene	abundance	v_gene	j_gene	CDR3nt	CDR3aa
TRBD1	once	TRBV5-1	TRBJ2-7	TGCGCCAGCAGCCCCCTGGGATCGGGACAGGGGTACTTC	CASSPLGSGQGYF
NA	once	TRBV5-4	TRBJ2-3	TGTGCCAGCAGCCCCGGAGGTTGGCAGAGTAGCACAGATACGCAGTATTTT	CASSPGGWQSSTDTQYF
TRBD1	NA	TRBV18	TRBJ1-2	TGTGCCAGCTCACCCGGACAGGGTTCTGGCTACACCTTC	CASSPGQGSGYTF
NA	NA	TRBV2	TRBJ2-3	TGTGCCAGCAGGCCGGGGGGCGCAGGCACAGATACGCAGTATTTT	CASRPGGAGTDTQYF
TRBD2	NA	TRBV2	TRBJ2-7	TGTGCCAGCAGGAACCTAGCGGGAGAGGCGAGCGAGCAGTACTTC	CASRNLAGEASEQYF
TRBD2	NA	TRBV5-1	TRBJ2-1	TGCGCCAGCAGCCGAAGCGGGACCTCCTACAATGAGCAGTTCTTC	CASSRSGTSYNEQFF
NA	NA	TRBV19	TRBJ1-5	TGTGCCAGTAGTATCCGGTACCCGGGACCCCAGCATTTT	CASSIRYPGPQHF
NA	NA	TRBV15	TRBJ2-7	TGTGCCACCAGCAGAGAAGGGGCGCTGGGTCCGGGCTCCTACGAGCAGTACTTC	CATSREGALGPGSYEQYF
TRBD2	NA	TRBV5-1	TRBJ2-2	TGCGCCAGCAGCAGGACTAGCGGGAACACCGGGGAGCTGTTTTTT	CASSRTSGNTGELFF
NA	NA	TRBV18	TRBJ1-1	TGTGCCAGCTCACCACAGGCGGCAAACCCTAGCGGCACTGAAGCTTTCTTT	CASSPQAANPSGTEAFF
TRBD1	NA	TRBV6-5	TRBJ2-2	TGTGCCAGCAGTCGGGACAGGCGTACCGGGGAGCTGTTTTTT	CASSRDRRTGELFF
NA	NA	TRBV11-2	TRBJ2-7	TGTGCCAGCAGCTTAGATCCCAGGGCTTCCTACGAGCAGTACTTC	CASSLDPRASYEQYF
NA	NA	TRBV6-1	TRBJ2-2	TGTGCCAGCAGTGAATTCAATATACGGGGTACCACCGGGGAGCTGTTTTTT	CASSEFNIRGTTGELFF
NA	NA	TRBV5-1	TRBJ1-3	TGCGCCAGCAGCTTGGATGGCAGTCTCTCTGGAAACACCATATATTTT	CASSLDGSLSGNTIYF
NA	NA	TRBV6-2/TRBV6-3	TRBJ1-2	TGTGCCAGCAGTTACGCACCACTCTATGGCTACACCTTC	CASSYAPLYGYTF
NA	medium-sized	TRBV6-4	TRBJ2-3	TGTGCCAGCAGTGAAATGGGCCATAACACAGATACGCAGTATTTT	CASSEMGHNTDTQYF
NA	NA	TRBV5-4	TRBJ1-1	TGTGCCAGCAGCCCGGGGGGTATGAACACTGAAGCTTTCTTT	CASSPGGMNTEAFF
NA	NA	TRBV18	TRBJ2-4	TGTGCCAGCTCATCTAGCGCCCCAAACATTCAGTACTTC	CASSSSAPNIQYF
NA	NA	TRBV7-2	TRBJ2-1	TGTGCCAGCAGCCCCAACAGGTTTCGGGAGCAGTTCTTC	CASSPNRFREQFF
NA	NA	TRBV18	TRBJ2-5	TGTGCCAGCTCACCACCTGGACAGGGAGGGAAGACCCAGTACTTC	CASSPPGQGGKTQYF
TRBD2	NA	TRBV2	TRBJ2-2	TGTGCCATCACCGGGACTAGCGGGAGAACCGGGGAGCTGTTTTTT	CAITGTSGRTGELFF
TRBD2	NA	TRBV11-2	TRBJ2-7	TGTGCCAGCAGCCTAGAACTAGCGGGAGCTCGTGAGCAGTACTTC	CASSLELAGAREQYF
NA	NA	TRBV19	TRBJ2-4	TGTGCCAGTAGTACCGGGACTTCCATAGCCAAAAACATTCAGTACTTC	CASSTGTSIAKNIQYF
TRBD1	NA	TRBV14	TRBJ1-2	TGTGCCAGCAGCCGGACAGGGTGGGGCGATGGCTACACCTTC	CASSRTGWGDGYTF
TRBD2	NA	TRBV4-2	TRBJ2-1	TGTGCCAGCAGCCTGGGACTAGCGGACTACAATGAGCAGTTCTTC	CASSLGLADYNEQFF
TRBD1	NA	TRBV4-1	TRBJ1-1	TGCGCCAGCAGCCACACAGGGGGAAGGGACACTGAAGCTTTCTTT	CASSHTGGRDTEAFF
NA	NA	TRBV10-2	TRBJ1-4	TGCGCCAGCAGTCCCACAGGCGGACCTAATGAAAAACTGTTTTTT	CASSPTGGPNEKLFF
TRBD2	NA	TRBV7-6	TRBJ2-2	TGTGCCAGCAGCTATCGGACTAGCGGGAGAGGGACCGGGGAGCTGTTTTTT	CASSYRTSGRGTGELFF
TRBD1	NA	TRBV28	TRBJ2-3	TGTGCCAGCAGTACCGCGACAGGGGGCAGAACAGATACGCAGTATTTT	CASSTATGGRTDTQYF
NA	NA	TRBV15	TRBJ1-3	TGTGCCACCAGCAGAGATAAAACAACTGGAAACACCATATATTTT	CATSRDKTTGNTIYF
TRBD1	NA	TRBV18	TRBJ2-7	TGTGCCAGCTCATCTCCGGGACAGGGCGTTTTCGAGCAGTACTTC	CASSSPGQGVFEQYF
NA	NA	TRBV7-3	TRBJ2-6	TGTGCCAGCAGCTTAAATTTTCAGGACTCTGGGGCCAACGTCCTGACTTTC	CASSLNFQDSGANVLTF
TRBD1	NA	TRBV11-3	TRBJ2-1	TGTGCCAGCAGTGCCGGGACAGACAATGAGCAGTTCTTC	CASSAGTDNEQFF
TRBD1	NA	TRBV7-9	TRBJ1-1	TGTGCCAGCAGCTTAGAGGGGGCTAACGCTGAAGCTTTCTTT	CASSLEGANAEAFF
NA	NA	TRBV10-3	TRBJ2-3	TGTGCCATCAGTGATCCATTACTAAGAACTAGCACAGATACGCAGTATTTT	CAISDPLLRTSTDTQYF
TRBD1	NA	TRBV7-2	TRBJ2-3	TGTGCCAGCAGCAGAAGGGGGGGGACAGGGCGAGATACGCAGTATTTT	CASSRRGGTGRDTQYF